This entry concerns a single T cell receptor beta chain. Antigen specificity is unknown. Generated by immunoSEQ multiplex PCR, the TCRdb table keeps only in-frame clones and is missing some. The profile shows 500,000 or so clones, 85% to 90% of them singletons. The data belong to a study of Ad26.COV2.S vaccination and SARS-CoV-2 variants. Whole-study results and caveats: Spike-specific TCR breadth was greater in vaccine than placebo recipients. For non-spike TCRs, breadth in vaccine recipients resembled that in placebo recipients.

Germline V CDR1 and CDR2: SGHKS, YYEKEE (reference sequence). The CDR3 is 16 amino acids. Trimming removed 5 bases from V and 4 bases from J; junction bases left unmatched: 13. Regarding treatment: 15 to 20 received Ad26.COV2.S at low or high dose, single or two shots; 5 received placebo; per-sample allocation not given. Samples came from day 63 after the first vaccine or placebo injection. The receptor was isolated from a person between 18 and 59 years old who received the Ad26.COV2.S COVID-19 vaccine or a placebo. The V and J genes are TRBV5-5 and TRBJ2-5; TRBD1 aligns across 8 bases. The input for sequencing was peripheral blood, taken in a trial of Ad26.COV2.S vaccine versus placebo. CDR3 sequence: CASSLQGARVGETQYF. The CDR3 bases are TGTGCCAGCAGTCTTCAGGGGGCTCGGGTAGGAGAGACCCAGTACTTC.